The TCR beta chain described here comes from a study of cytomegalovirus exposure and HLA in healthy donors. The V and J ends lost 4 bases and 5 bases respectively, with 8 bases between them. Germline loops: CDR1 SQVTM, CDR2 ANQGSEA. The CDR3 loop spans 12 amino acids. As to this clone: The antigen is undetermined.

Whole-study results and caveats: Upon later analysis, HLA-associated TCR beta chains proved more clonally expanded than other, equally common chains.

With 60 Vbeta and 13 Jbeta primers, the PCR was carried out. Original processing notes: Some 80 million unique TCR beta chains, 10 million to 14 million shared, were counted in a later analysis. The repertoire was sequenced with immunoSEQ multiplex PCR; TCRdb's copy has only in-frame clones and lacks some. V and J calls plus clone size are reproduced from that table; the DNA served to infer D and trimming. The sample has 160,000 or so clones, about two thirds seen once. The material sequenced was PBMCs. V gene TRBV29-1 combines with J gene TRBJ2-2, with D possibly TRBD2 on 6 matching bases. This TCR came from a human donor in good health. The CDR3 DNA reads as TGCAGCGTTGTTGCGGGGACCGGGGAGCTGTTTTTT. This codes for CSVVAGTGELFF.